This T cell receptor beta chain was sequenced for a study of CD8 T cells in Susac syndrome. CD8+ and CD4+ T cells from blood underwent TCR beta sequencing. This clonotype was picked up one time. RNA in amounts of about 0.5 to 1 ug was reverse transcribed with random hexamers. With immunoSEQ multiplex PCR, TCR beta CDR3 was amplified across 54 Vbeta and 13 Jbeta. In TCRdb, the immunoSEQ multiplex PCR reads were re-called with MiXCR into one record per CDR3 protein. The sample consists of approximately 200,000 distinct CDR3 sequences, 95% of them appearing once. The TCR comes from a human donor with multiple sclerosis. The specimen was CD4+ T cells from PBMCs.

CDR3 in amino acids: CASSYDQQGGNIQYF. As DNA, the CDR3 is TGTGCCAGCAGCTACGACCAGCAGGGAGGGAACATTCAGTACTTC. The gene calls are TRBV5-4 and TRBJ2-4; 7 nucleotides align to TRBD2. The CDR3 sequence is 15 residues long. CDR1 is SGHNT and CDR2 is YYREEE in the germline V gene (reference sequence). J lost 7 bases, V lost 3 bases, and 10 bases had no gene match.